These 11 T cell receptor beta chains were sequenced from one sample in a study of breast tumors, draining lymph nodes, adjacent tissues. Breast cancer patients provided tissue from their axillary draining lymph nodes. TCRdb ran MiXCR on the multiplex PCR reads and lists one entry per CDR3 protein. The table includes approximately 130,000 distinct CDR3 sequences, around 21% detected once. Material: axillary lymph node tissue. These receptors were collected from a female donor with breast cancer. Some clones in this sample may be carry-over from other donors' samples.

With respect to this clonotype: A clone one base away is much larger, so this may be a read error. CDR3: CASSSTLAGGTHNEQFF. CDR3 DNA sequence: TGTGCCAGCAGTTCAACTCTAGCGGGAGGTACCCACAATGAGCAGTTCTTC. The chain has TRBV27 and TRBJ2-1; the match to TRBD2 covers 11 bases. This CDR3 region has 17 residues. Germline values: CDR1 MNHEY, CDR2 SMNVEV (reference sequence). V shed 4 bases, J shed 5 bases, and the junction held 10 bases outside the gene matches.

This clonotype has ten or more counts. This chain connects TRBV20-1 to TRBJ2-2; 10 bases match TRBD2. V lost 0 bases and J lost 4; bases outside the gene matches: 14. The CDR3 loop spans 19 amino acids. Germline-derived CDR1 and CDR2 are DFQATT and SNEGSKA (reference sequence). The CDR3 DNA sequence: TGCAGTGCTAGAGATCATTTTGTATCTAGCGGGAGTATCACCGGGGAGCTGTTTTTT. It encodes CSARDHFVSSGSITGELFF.

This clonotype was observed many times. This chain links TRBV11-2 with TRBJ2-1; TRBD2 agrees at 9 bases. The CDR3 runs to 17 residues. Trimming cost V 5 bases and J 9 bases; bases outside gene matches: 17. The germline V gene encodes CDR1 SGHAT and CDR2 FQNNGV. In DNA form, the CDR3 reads TGTGCCAGCAGCCCCTCAGAGGGCGGGAGGGGGTGGGGTGAGCAGTTCTTC. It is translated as CASSPSEGGRGWGEQFF. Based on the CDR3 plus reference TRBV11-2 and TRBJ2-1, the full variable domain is EAGVAQSPRYKIIEKRQSVAFWCNPISGHATLYWYQQILGQGPKLLIQFQNNGVVDDSQLPKDRFSAERLKGVDSTLKIQPAKLEDSAVYLCASSPSEGGRGWGEQFFGPGTRLTVL.

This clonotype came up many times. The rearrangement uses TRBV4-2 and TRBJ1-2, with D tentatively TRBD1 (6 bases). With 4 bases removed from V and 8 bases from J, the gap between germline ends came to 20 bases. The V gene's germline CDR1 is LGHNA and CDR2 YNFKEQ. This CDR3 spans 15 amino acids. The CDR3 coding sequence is TGTGCCAGCAGCCCTAGACAGGTCGGGCGAGGGGGCTACACCTTC. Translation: CASSPRQVGRGGYTF.

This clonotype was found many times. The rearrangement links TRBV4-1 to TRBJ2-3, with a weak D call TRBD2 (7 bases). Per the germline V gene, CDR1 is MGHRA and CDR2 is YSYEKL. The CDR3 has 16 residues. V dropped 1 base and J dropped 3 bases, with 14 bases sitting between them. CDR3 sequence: CASSQARGPATDTQYF. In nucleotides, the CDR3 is TGCGCCAGCAGCCAAGCGCGGGGGCCGGCGACAGATACGCAGTATTTT.

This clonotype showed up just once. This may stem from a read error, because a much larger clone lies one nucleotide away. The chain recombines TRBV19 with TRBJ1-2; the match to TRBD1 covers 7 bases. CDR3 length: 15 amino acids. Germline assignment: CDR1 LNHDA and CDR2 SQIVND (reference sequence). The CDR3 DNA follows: TGTGCCGGTAGTTCTAGACAGGGAGTTTATCATGGCTACACCTTC. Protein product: CAGSSRQGVYHGYTF.

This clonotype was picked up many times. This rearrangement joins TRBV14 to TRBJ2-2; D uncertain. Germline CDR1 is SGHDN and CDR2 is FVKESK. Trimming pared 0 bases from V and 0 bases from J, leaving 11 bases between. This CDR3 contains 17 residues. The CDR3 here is CASSQDFGDANTGELFF. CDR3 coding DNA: TGTGCCAGCAGCCAAGACTTTGGTGATGCGAACACCGGGGAGCTGTTTTTT.

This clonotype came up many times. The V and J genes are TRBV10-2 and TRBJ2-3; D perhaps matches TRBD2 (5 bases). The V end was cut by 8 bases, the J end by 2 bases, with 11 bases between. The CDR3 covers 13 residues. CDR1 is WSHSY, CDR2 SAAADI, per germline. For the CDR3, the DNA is TGCGCCAGCGGACTCCCCATCACAGATACGCAGTATTTT. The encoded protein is CASGLPITDTQYF.

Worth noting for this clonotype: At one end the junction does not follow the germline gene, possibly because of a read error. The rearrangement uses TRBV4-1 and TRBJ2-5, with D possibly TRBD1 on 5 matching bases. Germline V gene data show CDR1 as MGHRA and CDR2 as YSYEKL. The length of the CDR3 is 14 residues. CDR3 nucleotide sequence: TGCGCCAGCAGTCAAGTAGTAGGGGAAGGGACCCAGTACTTC. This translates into CASSQVVGEGTQYF.

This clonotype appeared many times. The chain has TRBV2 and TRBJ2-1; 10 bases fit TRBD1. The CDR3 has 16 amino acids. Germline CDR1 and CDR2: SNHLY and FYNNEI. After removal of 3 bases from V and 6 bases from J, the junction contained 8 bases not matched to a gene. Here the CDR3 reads CASSDPDRGRFNEQFF. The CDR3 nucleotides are TGTGCCAGCAGTGACCCTGACAGGGGGCGCTTCAATGAGCAGTTCTTC.

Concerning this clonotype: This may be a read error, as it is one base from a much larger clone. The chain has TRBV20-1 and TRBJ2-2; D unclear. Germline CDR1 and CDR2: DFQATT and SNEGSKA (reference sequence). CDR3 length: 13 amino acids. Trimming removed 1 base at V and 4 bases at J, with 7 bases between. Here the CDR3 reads CSARGVVTGELFF. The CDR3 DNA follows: TGCAGTGCTAGAGGGGTGGTCACCGGGGAGCTGTTTTTT.